These T cell receptor beta chains were read from a single sample in a study of blood T cell repertoires in COVID-19. Profiling relied on immunoSEQ multiplex PCR, and the TCRdb table lists in-frame clones only, not all of them. Seen here are 200,000 to 250,000 clones, roughly 90% observed once, and the top ten hold 4.1%. Material: PBMCs or T cells enriched from blood (not recorded which). The receptors come from a woman aged 25-40 years who had recovered from COVID-19. CDR3s include the opening cysteine and the closing phenylalanine or tryptophan. Each record gives: clone size, V gene, J gene, CDR3 protein. Only some rows state a clone size, as once, few, many or a class for expanded clones.

size: NA; V: TRBV4-1; J: TRBJ1-6; CDR3: CASSQSQGAGSPLHF
size: NA; V: TRBV4-3; J: TRBJ1-4; CDR3: CASSQDGRENEKLFF
size: NA; V: TRBV19; J: TRBJ1-2; CDR3: CASSIFGQPNYGYTF
size: once; V: TRBV23-1; J: TRBJ2-7; CDR3: CASSHPTQGLVEQYF
size: NA; V: TRBV2; J: TRBJ1-5; CDR3: CASREKGNQPQHF
size: NA; V: TRBV28; J: TRBJ1-5; CDR3: CASSSPGQLREPQHF
size: NA; V: TRBV15; J: TRBJ2-5; CDR3: CATGTSGSRYQYF
size: NA; V: TRBV13; J: TRBJ1-2; CDR3: CASSLGGAPGYTF
size: NA; V: TRBV7-9; J: TRBJ2-2; CDR3: CASSPGALGSGRSTGELFF
size: NA; V: TRBV5-1; J: TRBJ2-1; CDR3: CASSPGGGAGEQFF
size: once; V: TRBV27; J: TRBJ2-3; CDR3: CASSFRPSALRADTQYF
size: NA; V: TRBV7-9; J: TRBJ2-1; CDR3: CASSLELAGGNEQFF
size: NA; V: TRBV5-8; J: TRBJ2-5; CDR3: CASSWGLVGEETQYF
size: NA; V: TRBV5-5; J: TRBJ1-4; CDR3: CASSLMGQDEKLFF
size: NA; V: TRBV20-1; J: TRBJ1-2; CDR3: CSASTQGSVGYTF
size: NA; V: TRBV18; J: TRBJ1-4; CDR3: CASSPGQGTNEKLFF
size: NA; V: TRBV28; J: TRBJ2-5; CDR3: CASRIAVAGGPSLQETQYF
size: NA; V: TRBV20-1; J: TRBJ1-1; CDR3: CSASVRGNTEAFF
size: NA; V: TRBV30; J: TRBJ1-2; CDR3: CAWSVRTGKVGYTF
size: NA; V: TRBV28; J: TRBJ1-2; CDR3: CASRTRGGSNYGYTF
size: once; V: TRBV6-5; J: TRBJ1-5; CDR3: CASGRTGMEPQHF
size: NA; V: TRBV27; J: TRBJ1-4; CDR3: CASSLSGQSNEKLFF
size: NA; V: TRBV28; J: TRBJ1-3; CDR3: CASSLSGLTGNSGNTIYF
size: NA; V: TRBV7-9; J: TRBJ2-3; CDR3: CASSFPSGRAGSDTQYF
size: NA; V: TRBV15; J: TRBJ1-6; CDR3: CATSSSYNSPLHF
size: NA; V: TRBV2; J: TRBJ2-1; CDR3: CASSSDFSSYNEQFF
size: NA; V: TRBV28; J: TRBJ1-2; CDR3: CASSPWDTSLPNYGYTF
size: NA; V: TRBV19; J: TRBJ2-7; CDR3: CASSSGQGTYEQYF
size: NA; V: TRBV7-2; J: TRBJ1-2; CDR3: CASSLGAAGGNYGYTF
size: NA; V: TRBV4-2; J: TRBJ1-5; CDR3: CASSQEGTGNQPQHF
size: once; V: TRBV3-1/TRBV3-2; J: TRBJ1-2; CDR3: CASKDRGRAYGYTF
size: NA; V: TRBV5-6; J: TRBJ2-3; CDR3: CASSTGTVGTQYF
size: NA; V: TRBV5-8; J: TRBJ2-2; CDR3: CASTYLGRGLGMTGELFF
size: NA; V: TRBV18; J: TRBJ2-3; CDR3: CASSPQGSSTDTQYF
size: NA; V: TRBV10-3; J: TRBJ1-2; CDR3: CAIRLRDRAPDLKGYTF
size: NA; V: TRBV4-2; J: TRBJ2-3; CDR3: CASSHFDSVDTQYF
size: NA; V: TRBV24-1; J: TRBJ2-7; CDR3: CATSDTGRPTTEQYF
size: NA; V: TRBV2; J: TRBJ1-5; CDR3: CASTTTGGQVQPQHF
size: NA; V: TRBV5-1; J: TRBJ1-1; CDR3: CASSPEGRGLRTEAFF
size: NA; V: TRBV5-1; J: TRBJ2-2; CDR3: CASSLATGGAGELFF
size: once; V: TRBV6-5; J: TRBJ2-3; CDR3: CASSYSGSADTQYF
size: NA; V: TRBV28; J: TRBJ1-4; CDR3: CASKGANEKLFF
size: few; V: TRBV18; J: TRBJ1-5; CDR3: CASSQGGGNQPQHF
size: NA; V: TRBV9; J: TRBJ2-3; CDR3: CARELAQYF